This TCR beta chain is drawn from a study of blood T cell repertoires in COVID-19. The overall study: Samples came from the United States, Italy and Spain, spanning acute and convalescent COVID-19. PBMCs, B-cell-depleted T cells, or T cells provided the cDNA or gDNA that made up the material.

Trimming at V came to 5 bases and at J to 2 bases, leaving 6 bases not matched to a gene. Germline CDR1 LGHDT, CDR2 YNNKEL (reference sequence). The CDR3 loop spans 15 amino acids. As handled by the study authors: For nucleated cells, counts were estimated from reference gene primer amplification. Profiling relied on immunoSEQ multiplex PCR, and the TCRdb table lists in-frame clones only, not all of them. V and J calls and clone size come straight from that table; D and trimming were deduced from the DNA. The sample records about 210,000 clones, roughly 85% being singletons. Seattle cases were enrolled at active infection and followed longitudinally.

The sequence was obtained from a woman aged 70-85 years with COVID-19, enrolled during active disease. The chain employs TRBV3-1 (or the pseudogene TRBV3-2) and TRBJ2-3; 8 positions agree with TRBD2. The sample consisted of peripheral blood. CDR3: CASSKAGDPTDTQYF. For the CDR3, the DNA is TGTGCCAGCAGCAAAGCGGGGGACCCCACAGATACGCAGTATTTT.